The 5 T cell receptor beta chains below all came from one sample that was sequenced in a study of T cell responses to AZD1222 COVID-19 vaccine. Sequencing was performed with immunoSEQ multiplex PCR; in TCRdb, only in-frame clones are kept and a portion is missing. The sample contains some 170,000 clones, roughly nine tenths of which appear only once. The sample was peripheral blood, taken on day 0 of AZD1222 vaccination. The receptors were sampled from an adult in good health.

The chain carries TRBV6-2 or TRBV6-3 and TRBJ2-1, with 7 bases that match TRBD2. V lost 5 bases and J lost 4; bases outside the gene matches: 2. In germline, CDR1 is MNHEY, CDR2 SVGEGT. The CDR3 length is 13 residues. The chain's CDR3 is CASSMGGYNEQFF. The CDR3 coding sequence is TGTGCCAGCAGTATGGGGGGGTACAATGAGCAGTTCTTC.

The chain combines TRBV19 with TRBJ2-2; possible D gene TRBD2, 6 bases. V was trimmed by 7 bases and J by 5 bases, leaving 17 bases between them. The CDR3 has 15 residues. From germline, CDR1 is LNHDA and CDR2 SQIVND (reference sequence). The CDR3 region is CASTKTSGLTGELFF. CDR3 DNA sequence: TGTGCCAGTACCAAGACTAGTGGCCTAACCGGGGAGCTGTTTTTT.

The chain couples TRBV5-5 to TRBJ1-2, with D possibly being TRBD1 (6 bases). V lost 7 bases to trimming and J lost 2 bases, with 9 bases between them. Looked up from germline, CDR1 is SGHKS and CDR2 is YYEKEE (reference sequence). This CDR3 has 12 residues. DNA for the CDR3: TGTGCCAGCGAGGGACACAACTATGGCTACACCTTC. Translating gives CASEGHNYGYTF.

The rearrangement joins TRBV6-5 to TRBJ1-5; D is ambiguous. This CDR3 region has 10 residues. Trimming took 7 bases from V and 5 from J, leaving 3 bases between them. Germline V gives CDR1 MNHEY, CDR2 SVGAGI. CDR3: CASNDQPQHF. In nucleotides, the CDR3 is TGTGCCAGCAACGATCAGCCCCAGCATTTT.

The genes are TRBV11-2 and TRBJ1-4; D possibly corresponds to TRBD1 (5 bases). Germline lookup yields CDR1 SGHAT and CDR2 FQNNGV. The V and J ends lost 3 bases and 4 bases respectively, with 15 bases between them. There are 16 residues in the CDR3. CDR3 region: CASSLSPRGSNEKLFF. In nucleotides, the CDR3 is TGTGCCAGCAGCTTGTCTCCTCGGGGGAGTAATGAAAAACTGTTTTTT.